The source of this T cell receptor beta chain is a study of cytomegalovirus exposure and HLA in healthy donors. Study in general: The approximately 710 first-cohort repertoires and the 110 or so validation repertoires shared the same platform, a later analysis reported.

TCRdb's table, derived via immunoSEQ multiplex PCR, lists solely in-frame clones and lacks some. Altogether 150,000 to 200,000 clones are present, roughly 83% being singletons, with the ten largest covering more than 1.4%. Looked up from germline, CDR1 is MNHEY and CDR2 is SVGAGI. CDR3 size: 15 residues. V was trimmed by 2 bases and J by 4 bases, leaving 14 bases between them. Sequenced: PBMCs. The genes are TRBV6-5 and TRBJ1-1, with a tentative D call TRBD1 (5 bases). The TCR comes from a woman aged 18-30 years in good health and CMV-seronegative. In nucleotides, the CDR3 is TGTGCCAGCAGTTACCGGGGGACCCGAGTCACTGAAGCTTTCTTT. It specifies CASSYRGTRVTEAFF.